This T cell receptor beta chain derives from a study of cytomegalovirus exposure and HLA in healthy donors. Everyone who donated was a healthy bone marrow donor. In the PCR, 60 Vbeta and 13 Jbeta primers were used. Measured with immunoSEQ multiplex PCR; TCRdb has only the in-frame clones, and not every one. The sample lists around 130,000 clones; around 84% were seen once. Study-wide findings and caveats: In vitro experiments confirmed that three CMV-associated chains were specific for CMV antigens. Cytomegalovirus association was assigned to more than 150 TCR beta chains. When presence/absence was analysed, sequencing depth was taken to be roughly uniform across donors.

About this clone: Its antigen is not identified.

There are 13 residues in the CDR3. The V gene's germline CDR1 is MNHEY and CDR2 SVGAGI. The ends were cut back, 6 bases at V and 4 bases at J, with 12 bases in the middle. The sample taken for sequencing was PBMCs. This clonotype originated in a woman aged 18-29 years in good health and CMV-seropositive. This sequence joins TRBV6-5 and TRBJ1-2; tentatively, D is TRBD1 (5 bases). The CDR3 protein is CASREQAAYGYTF. The CDR3 DNA follows: TGTGCCAGCAGGGAACAGGCTGCCTATGGCTACACCTTC.